This entry lists 23 T cell receptor beta chains sequenced from one sample in a study of blood T cells in healthy people across ages. A second PCR of roughly 7 to 11 cycles used a sample-barcoded 5' primer and a J-beta primer mix. From the 5' RACE reads, TCRdb called clonotypes with MiXCR, one entry per CDR3 protein. The table shows hundreds of thousands of distinct CDR3 sequences, with 40% to 50% occurring only once. Sequencing was done on a sample of blood. These receptors were taken from a man at least 80 years old in good health.

This clonotype was recorded a few times. The chain has TRBV20-1 and TRBJ2-2; 8 positions match TRBD2. The CDR3 has 14 amino acids. The J segment lost 5 bases and the V segment lost 6 bases, leaving 8 bases of the junction unmatched. The germline gives CDR1 DFQATT, CDR2 SNEGSKA (reference sequence). The CDR3 coding sequence is TGCAGTGCCCCTGGCGGGAGGACTACCGGGGAGCTGTTTTTT. Its translation: CSAPGGRTTGELFF.

This clonotype appeared a single time. The chain is built from TRBV29-1 and TRBJ2-4; no clear D. The DNA end is a closer match to TRBJ2-7, so the J assignment may be wrong. This CDR3 contains 13 residues. Germline V gene lookup returns CDR1 SQVTM and CDR2 ANQGSEA. This CDR3 is CSVEDPRSYEQYF. CDR3 coding DNA: TGCAGCGTTGAAGATCCCAGATCCTACGAGCAGTACTTC.

Here the CDR3 reads CASSLVVWGPGETQYF. The CDR3 DNA follows: TGTGCCAGCAGCTTAGTGGTGTGGGGACCTGGAGAGACCCAGTACTTC. V is TRBV7-9 and J is TRBJ2-5; D may correspond to TRBD1 or TRBD2 (5 bases each). The CDR3 spans 16 residues. Trimming took off 1 base at V and 4 bases at J, with 16 bases between the two ends. CDR1 SEHNR and CDR2 FQNEAQ come from the germline V gene (reference sequence).

This clonotype was counted a single time. V usage is TRBV29-1 and J usage is TRBJ2-3; D remains unclear. V was cut by 4 bases and J by 3 bases, with 17 bases left in between. Germline CDR1 and CDR2: SQVTM and ANQGSEA. This CDR3 spans 15 amino acids. The CDR3 DNA is TGCAGCGTTGCAGTCAGCTCCGAGAGGACAGATACGCAGTATTTT. Amino acid sequence: CSVAVSSERTDTQYF.

As for this clonotype: Relative to the germline gene, one junction end is altered; a read error may explain this. The chain carries TRBV7-2 and TRBJ1-2; D not resolved. Looked up from germline, CDR1 is SGHTA and CDR2 is FQGNSA. This CDR3 comprises 13 residues. CDR3 nucleotides: TGTGCCGGCAGCTTAGCAGTTAGCGAAGGCTACACCTTC. Its protein is CAGSLAVSEGYTF. The variable domain in full, with the rest retrieved from reference TRBV7-2 and TRBJ1-2, is GAGVSQSPSNKVTEKGKDVELRCDPISGHTALYWYRQSLGQGLEFLIYFQGNSAPDKSGLPSDRFSAERTGGSVSTLTIQRTQQEDSAVYLCAGSLAVSEGYTFGSGTRLTVV.

The chain combines TRBV11-1 with TRBJ2-4; D is undetermined. V was trimmed by 1 base and J by 4 bases, leaving 2 bases between them. CDR1 and CDR2 (germline): SGHAT, FQDESV (reference sequence). This CDR3 spans 12 amino acids. As DNA, the CDR3 is TGTGCCAGCAGCTTAGGAAAAAACATTCAGTACTTC. Translating gives CASSLGKNIQYF.

The table lists this clonotype with a few counts. V is TRBV7-9 and J is TRBJ1-5; no clear D. The CDR3 has 14 residues. Germline-derived CDR1 and CDR2 are SEHNR and FQNEAQ (reference sequence). V gave up 5 bases and J gave up 3 bases, with 11 bases separating them. The CDR3: CASSPTGFNQPQHF. The CDR3 nucleotides read TGTGCCAGCAGCCCGACGGGATTCAATCAGCCCCAGCATTTT.

The rearrangement joins TRBV7-9 to TRBJ1-1; D not resolved. Germline CDR1 and CDR2: SEHNR and FQNEAQ (reference sequence). V lost 2 bases and J lost 12, with 13 bases in between. This CDR3 is built from 12 residues. The CDR3 reads CASSLSMGLTFF. CDR3 coding DNA: TGTGCCAGCAGCTTAAGTATGGGATTGACTTTCTTT.

The J gene is TRBJ2-7, the V gene TRBV27; 9 bases are shared with TRBD2. The germline CDR1 and CDR2 sequences are MNHEY and SMNVEV (reference sequence). J gave up 7 bases and V 3 bases, and 19 bases lay outside the gene matches. The CDR3 runs to 18 residues. CDR3 coding DNA: TGTGCCAGCAGTTTCCCCGGACTAGCGCCTCCTAAACACAATGAGCAGTACTTC. Translated: CASSFPGLAPPKHNEQYF.

The chain has TRBV20-1 and TRBJ2-7, with D unresolved. CDR3 length equals 11 residues. Trimming shortened V by 6 bases and J by 3 bases, and 9 bases separated the two germline ends. The V gene's germline CDR1 is DFQATT and CDR2 SNEGSKA (reference sequence). The CDR3 is CSANLNYEQYF. Here the CDR3 DNA reads TGCAGTGCCAATCTCAACTACGAGCAGTACTTC.

This clonotype was recorded many times. The chain is built from TRBV6-5 and TRBJ2-7, with 12 bases matching TRBD2. The CDR3 covers 18 residues. Per the germline V gene, CDR1 is MNHEY and CDR2 is SVGAGI. J gave up 6 bases and V 0 bases, and 12 bases lay outside the gene matches. The CDR3 sequence is CASSYSPGTSGPRGEQYF. In DNA form, the CDR3 reads TGTGCCAGCAGTTACTCGCCAGGGACTAGCGGGCCGAGGGGCGAGCAGTACTTC.

This clonotype was recorded a few times. The chain joins TRBV6-5 to TRBJ2-2, with TRBD2 as a possible D gene (5 bases). CDR1 is MNHEY, CDR2 SVGAGI, per germline. The CDR3 runs to 14 residues. V gave up 5 bases and J gave up 4 bases, with 11 bases separating them. In DNA, the CDR3 is TGTGCCAGCAGTCGGGGTCCCGGCACCGGGGAGCTGTTTTTT. This codes for CASSRGPGTGELFF.

V is TRBV7-2 and J is TRBJ2-5; 7 bases map to TRBD1. The CDR3 runs to 15 residues. The V segment lost 1 base and the J segment 5 bases; nucleotides outside the gene matches: 7. Germline V gene sequence: CDR1 SGHTA, CDR2 FQGNSA. The DNA for the CDR3 is TGTGCCAGCAGCTTAGTGGGGGACAGCTGGGAGACCCAGTACTTC. Translation: CASSLVGDSWETQYF.

For the CDR3, the DNA is TGTGCCAGCAGCTTATCACGACAGGGGGGGACTGAAGCTTTCTTT. It translates to CASSLSRQGGTEAFF. The rearrangement joins TRBV7-2 to TRBJ1-1; TRBD1 aligns across 9 bases. CDR1 is SGHTA, CDR2 FQGNSA, per germline. V lost 2 bases and J lost 5; bases outside the gene matches: 6. The CDR3 runs to 15 residues.

This clonotype was recorded many times. The chain is built from TRBV12-3 or TRBV12-4 and TRBJ2-7; D gene unclear. There are 13 residues in the CDR3. V lost 6 bases to trimming and J lost 0 bases, with 9 bases between them. CDR3 nucleotides: TGTGCCAGCAGCTTACAGAGCTCCTACGAGCAGTACTTC. Amino acid sequence: CASSLQSSYEQYF.

This rearrangement joins TRBV7-2 to TRBJ2-1; a possible D gene is TRBD2 (5 bases). V lost 5 bases, J lost 2 bases, and 19 bases lay in between. The CDR3 contains 17 residues. Looked up from germline, CDR1 is SGHTA and CDR2 is FQGNSA. CDR3 sequence reads: CASSPSPFRTAYNEQFF. The CDR3 coding sequence is TGTGCCAGCAGCCCAAGCCCGTTCAGGACTGCCTACAATGAGCAGTTCTTC.

The rearrangement links TRBV29-1 to TRBJ2-1, with D possibly being TRBD1 (5 bases). The CDR3 covers 11 residues. V lost 7 bases to trimming and J lost 3 bases, with 7 bases between them. Germline lookup yields CDR1 SQVTM and CDR2 ANQGSEA. The chain's CDR3 is CSADIYNEQFF. The CDR3 nucleotides are TGCAGCGCGGACATCTACAATGAGCAGTTCTTC.

In DNA form, the CDR3 reads TGCGCCAGCAGCTCCCTGGGCGTCGGGAGGGCCCGCCCCTACAATGAGCAGTTCTTC. It is translated as CASSSLGVGRARPYNEQFF. V is TRBV5-1 and J is TRBJ2-1; TRBD2 aligns across 8 bases. Germline V CDR1 and CDR2: SGHRS, YFSETQ. The CDR3 is 19 amino acids. V was pared by 3 bases and J by 2 bases, with 16 bases of the junction left unmatched.

This clonotype was found a few times. V is TRBV9 and J is TRBJ2-5; D not certain. The ends were cut back, 4 bases at V and 2 bases at J, with 12 bases in the middle. The CDR3 runs 14 residues. Germline CDR1 and CDR2: SGDLS and YYNGEE. CDR3 protein: CASSYRPSQETQYF. The CDR3 DNA reads TGTGCCAGCAGCTACCGGCCGTCTCAAGAGACCCAGTACTTC.

The CDR3 DNA follows: TGTGCCACCAGTGATCCCACCGGGGGCCAGCGGACCTACAATGAGCAGTACTTC. Residues: CATSDPTGGQRTYNEQYF. The chain is built from TRBV24-1 and TRBJ2-1; D possibly uses TRBD1 or TRBD2 (6 bases each). The J call may be faulty, since TRBJ2-7 better matches the DNA end. The CDR3 totals 18 residues. The germline CDR1 and CDR2 sequences are KGHDR and SFDVKD.

This clonotype has just a few counts. The chain joins TRBV20-1 to TRBJ2-3; D is perhaps TRBD2 (6 bases). CDR3 length equals 15 residues. Deletions cut 4 bases from V and 0 bases from J, with 14 bases between. Germline V lookup: CDR1 DFQATT, CDR2 SNEGSKA (reference sequence). CDR3: CSANRGGISTDTQYF. CDR3 nucleotide sequence: TGCAGTGCTAACCGTGGGGGGATCAGCACAGATACGCAGTATTTT.

In its sample, this clonotype was seen once. V gene TRBV29-1 combines with J gene TRBJ2-5; D is perhaps TRBD1 (5 bases). CDR3 size: 13 residues. CDR1 is SQVTM and CDR2 is ANQGSEA in the germline V gene. The V and J ends lost 4 bases and 2 bases respectively, with 11 bases between them. The CDR3 loop reads CSVGPSGQETQYF. The DNA for the CDR3 is TGCAGCGTTGGCCCCTCAGGGCAAGAGACCCAGTACTTC.

The chain couples TRBV5-1 to TRBJ1-2; 7 bases agree with TRBD1. J was trimmed by 7 bases and V by 4 bases; bases with no gene match: 10. Germline V CDR1 and CDR2: SGHRS, YFSETQ. CDR3 length equals 14 residues. CDR3 coding DNA: TGCGCCAGCAGCACCAACCAGGGGGAGGCTGGCTACACCTTC. Translating it yields CASSTNQGEAGYTF.